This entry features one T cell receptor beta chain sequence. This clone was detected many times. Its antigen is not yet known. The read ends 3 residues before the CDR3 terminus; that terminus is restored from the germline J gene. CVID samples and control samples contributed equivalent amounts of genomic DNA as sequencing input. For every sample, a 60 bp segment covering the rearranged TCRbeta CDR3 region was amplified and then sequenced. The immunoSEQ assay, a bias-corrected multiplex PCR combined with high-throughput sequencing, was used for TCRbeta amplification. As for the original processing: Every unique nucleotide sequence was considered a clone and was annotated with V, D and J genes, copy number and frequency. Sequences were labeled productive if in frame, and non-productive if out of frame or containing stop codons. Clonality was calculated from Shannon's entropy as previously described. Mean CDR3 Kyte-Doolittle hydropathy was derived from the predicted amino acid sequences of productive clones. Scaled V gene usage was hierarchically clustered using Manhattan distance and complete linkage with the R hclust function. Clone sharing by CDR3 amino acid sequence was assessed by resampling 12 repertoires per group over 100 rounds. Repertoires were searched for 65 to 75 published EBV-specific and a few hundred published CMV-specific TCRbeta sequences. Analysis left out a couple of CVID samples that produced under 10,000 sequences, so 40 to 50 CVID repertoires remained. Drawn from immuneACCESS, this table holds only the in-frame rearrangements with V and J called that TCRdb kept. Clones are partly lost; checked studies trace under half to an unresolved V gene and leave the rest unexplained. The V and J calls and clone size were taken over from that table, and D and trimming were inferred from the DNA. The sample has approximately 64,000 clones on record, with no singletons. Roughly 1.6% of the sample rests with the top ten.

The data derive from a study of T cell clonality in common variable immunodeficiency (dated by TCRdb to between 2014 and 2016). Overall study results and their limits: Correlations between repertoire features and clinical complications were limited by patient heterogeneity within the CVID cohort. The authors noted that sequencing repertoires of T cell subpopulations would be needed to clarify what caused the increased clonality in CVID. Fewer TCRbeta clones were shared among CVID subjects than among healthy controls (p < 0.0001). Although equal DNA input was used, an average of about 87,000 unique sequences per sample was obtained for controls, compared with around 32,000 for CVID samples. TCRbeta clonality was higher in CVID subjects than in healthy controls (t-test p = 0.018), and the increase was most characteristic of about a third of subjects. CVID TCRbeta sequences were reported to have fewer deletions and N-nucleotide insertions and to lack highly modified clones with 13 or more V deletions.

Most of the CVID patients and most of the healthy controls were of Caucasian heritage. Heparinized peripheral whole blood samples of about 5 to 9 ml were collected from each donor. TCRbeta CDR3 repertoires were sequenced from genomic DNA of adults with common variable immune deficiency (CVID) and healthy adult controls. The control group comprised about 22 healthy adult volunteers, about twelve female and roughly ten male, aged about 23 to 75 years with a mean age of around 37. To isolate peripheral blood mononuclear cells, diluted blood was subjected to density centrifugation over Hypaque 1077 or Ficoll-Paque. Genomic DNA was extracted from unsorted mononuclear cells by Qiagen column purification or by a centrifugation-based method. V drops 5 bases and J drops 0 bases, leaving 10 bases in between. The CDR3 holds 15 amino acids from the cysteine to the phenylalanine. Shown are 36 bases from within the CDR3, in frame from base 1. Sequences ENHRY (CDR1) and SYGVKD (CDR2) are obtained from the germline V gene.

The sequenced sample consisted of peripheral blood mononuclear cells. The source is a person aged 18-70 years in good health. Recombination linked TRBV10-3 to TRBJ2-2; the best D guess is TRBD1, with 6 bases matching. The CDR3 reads CAISSGVPNTGELFF. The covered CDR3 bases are TGTGCCATCAGTTCAGGGGTCCCGAACACCGGGGAG.